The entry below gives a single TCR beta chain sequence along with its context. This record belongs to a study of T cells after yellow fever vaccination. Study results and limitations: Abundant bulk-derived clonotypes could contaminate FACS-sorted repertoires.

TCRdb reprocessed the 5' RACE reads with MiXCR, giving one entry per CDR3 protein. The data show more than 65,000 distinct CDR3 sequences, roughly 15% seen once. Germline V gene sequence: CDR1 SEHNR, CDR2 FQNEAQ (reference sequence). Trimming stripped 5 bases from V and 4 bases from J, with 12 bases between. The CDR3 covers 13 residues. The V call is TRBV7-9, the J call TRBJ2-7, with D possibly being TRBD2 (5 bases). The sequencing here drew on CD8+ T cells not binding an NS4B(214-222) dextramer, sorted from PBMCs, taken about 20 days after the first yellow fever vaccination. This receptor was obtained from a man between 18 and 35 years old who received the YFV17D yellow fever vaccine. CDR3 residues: CASSLVSGYEQYV. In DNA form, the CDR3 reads TGTGCCAGCAGCCTAGTGTCGGGGTACGAGCAGTACGTC.